This T cell receptor (beta chain) emerged from a study of T-cell reconstitution after alpha-beta-depleted transplantation in children. During its preparation, the TCRbeta library received unique molecular identifiers. TCRdb ran MiXCR on the PCR reads and lists one entry per CDR3 protein. The sample consists of around 340,000 distinct CDR3 sequences, 13% of them appearing once. Germline assignment: CDR1 LNHNV and CDR2 YYDKDF (reference sequence). V shed 6 bases and J shed 2 bases, with 9 bases lying between them. The CDR3 runs to 13 residues. The chain uses TRBV15 and TRBJ2-3; no clear D. The material sequenced was PBMCs, taken from the stem cell graft. The origin of this receptor is a human donor who donated a stem cell graft to a child with Fanconi anemia. The DNA of the CDR3 is TGTGCCACCAGTATGGGATTCACAGATACGCAGTATTTT. This encodes CATSMGFTDTQYF.